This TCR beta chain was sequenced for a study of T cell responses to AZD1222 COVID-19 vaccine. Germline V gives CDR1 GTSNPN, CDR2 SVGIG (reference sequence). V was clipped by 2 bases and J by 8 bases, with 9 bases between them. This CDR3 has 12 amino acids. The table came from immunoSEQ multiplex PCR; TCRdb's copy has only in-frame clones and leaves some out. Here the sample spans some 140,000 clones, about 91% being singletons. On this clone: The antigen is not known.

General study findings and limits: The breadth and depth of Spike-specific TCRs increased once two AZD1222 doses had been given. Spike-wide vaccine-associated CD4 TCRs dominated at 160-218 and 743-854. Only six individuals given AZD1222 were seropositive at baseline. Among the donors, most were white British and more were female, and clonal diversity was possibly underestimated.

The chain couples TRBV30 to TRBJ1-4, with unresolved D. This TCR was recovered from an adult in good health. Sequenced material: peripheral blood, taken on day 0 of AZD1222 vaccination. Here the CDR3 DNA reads TGTGCCTGGAGTACTCGGTGGGAAAAACTGTTTTTT. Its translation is CAWSTRWEKLFF.